This T cell receptor beta chain was retrieved from a study of Graves' ophthalmopathy and Graves' hyperthyroidism. This clonotype was picked up many times. For repertoire sequencing, the TCR beta CDR3 regions were amplified from RNA transcripts. HTBI primers primed a first-round RT-PCR, and a second-round multiplex PCR followed. TCRdb redid the calling of the multiplex PCR reads with MiXCR, one entry per CDR3 protein. The sample includes roughly 500,000 distinct CDR3 sequences, about 15% seen only once; the top ten take 9.5% to 10%. This CDR3 region has 15 residues. Germline loops: CDR1 SGHRS, CDR2 YFSETQ. J lost 7 bases, V lost 4 bases, and 8 bases had no gene match.

This TCR came from a woman aged 25-40 years with Graves' ophthalmopathy. Sequencing was carried out using blood. The chain employs TRBV5-1 and TRBJ2-2; 9 bases are a match to TRBD1. The CDR3 bases are TGCGCCAGCAGCCTATCGACAGGGGGTAGCGGGGAGCTGTTTTTT. This codes for CASSLSTGGSGELFF.